This T cell receptor (beta chain) is from a study of T cell repertoires in cytomegalovirus infection. Overall study context: Public TCR beta signatures were indicative of both CMV infection and a matching HLA type.

This clonotype was picked up a small number of times. Its specificity is unknown. The CDR3 has 15 residues. Trimming left V 4 bases short and J 3 bases short, with 13 bases between. The germline gives CDR1 SEHNR, CDR2 FQNEAQ (reference sequence). TCRdb redid the calling of the reads with MiXCR, one entry per CDR3 protein. This table has about 920,000 distinct CDR3 sequences, approximately 33% appearing once. Notes on the study in general: The study found HLA-C-restricted CMV-specific TCR beta clonotypes dominating the ex vivo response. Carriers of CMV and the relevant HLA type were discriminated by public TCR beta frequency.

The sequencing here drew on cultured CD8+ T cells from PBMCs, taken from culture after CMV antigen stimulation. This receptor was taken from a human donor in good health (CMV status not recorded). Some clones in this sample may be carry-over from other donors' samples. The chain links TRBV7-9 to TRBJ2-4, with unresolved D. CDR3 sequence reads: CASSSPTGVKNIQYF. The CDR3 bases are TGTGCCAGCAGCTCCCCAACTGGAGTCAAAAACATTCAGTACTTC.